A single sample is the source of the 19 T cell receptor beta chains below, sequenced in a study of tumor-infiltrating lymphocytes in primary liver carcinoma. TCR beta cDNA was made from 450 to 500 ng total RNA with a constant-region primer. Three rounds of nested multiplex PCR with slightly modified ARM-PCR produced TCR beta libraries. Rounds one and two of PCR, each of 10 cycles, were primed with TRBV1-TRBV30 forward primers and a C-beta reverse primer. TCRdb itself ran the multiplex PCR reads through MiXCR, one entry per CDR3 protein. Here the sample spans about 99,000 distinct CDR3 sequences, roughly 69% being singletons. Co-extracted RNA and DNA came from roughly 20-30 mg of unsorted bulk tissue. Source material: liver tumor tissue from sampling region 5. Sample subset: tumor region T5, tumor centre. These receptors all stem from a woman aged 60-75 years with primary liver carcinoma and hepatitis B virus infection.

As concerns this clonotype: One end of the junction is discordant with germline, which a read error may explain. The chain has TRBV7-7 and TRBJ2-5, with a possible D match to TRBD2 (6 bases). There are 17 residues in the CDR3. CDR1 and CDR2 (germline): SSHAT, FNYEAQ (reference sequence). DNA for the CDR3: TGTGCTAGCAGCTTAGGGGTAGTGGGAGGAGGTCAAGAGACCCAGTACTTC. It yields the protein CASSLGVVGGGQETQYF. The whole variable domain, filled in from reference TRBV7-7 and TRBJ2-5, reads GAGVSQSPRYKVTKRGQDVTLRCDPISSHATLYWYQQALGQGPEFLTYFNYEAQPDKSGLPSDRFSAERPEGSISTLTIQRTEQRDSAMYRCASSLGVVGGGQETQYFGPGTRLLVL.

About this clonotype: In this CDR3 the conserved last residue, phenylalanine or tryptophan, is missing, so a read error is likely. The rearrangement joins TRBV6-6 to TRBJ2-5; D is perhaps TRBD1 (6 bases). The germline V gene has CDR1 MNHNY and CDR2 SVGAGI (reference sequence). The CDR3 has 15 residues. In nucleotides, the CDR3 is TGCGCCAGCAGTTACTCGCGGAGAGGGGGAGAGACCCAGTACTCC. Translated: CASSYSRRGGETQYS.

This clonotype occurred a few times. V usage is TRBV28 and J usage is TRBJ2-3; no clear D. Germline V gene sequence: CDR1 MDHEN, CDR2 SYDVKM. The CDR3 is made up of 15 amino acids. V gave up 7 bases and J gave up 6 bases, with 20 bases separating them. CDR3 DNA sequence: TGTGCCAGCACGCCCCCGGGCCGCAACCGGGATACGCAGTATTTT. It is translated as CASTPPGRNRDTQYF.

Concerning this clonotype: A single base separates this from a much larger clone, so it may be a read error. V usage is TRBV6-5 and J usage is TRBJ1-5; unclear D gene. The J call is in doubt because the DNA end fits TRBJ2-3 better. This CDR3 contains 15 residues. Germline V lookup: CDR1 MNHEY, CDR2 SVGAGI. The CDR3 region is CASSYAFQSNQPQYF. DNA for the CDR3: TGTGCCAGCAGTTACGCCTTCCAGAGCAATCAGCCCCAGTATTTT.

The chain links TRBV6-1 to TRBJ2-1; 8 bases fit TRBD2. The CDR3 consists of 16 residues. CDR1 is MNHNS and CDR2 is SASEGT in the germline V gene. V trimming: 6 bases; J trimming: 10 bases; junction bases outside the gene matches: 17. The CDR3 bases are TGTGCCAGCAGCCCCTACCTAACGGGAGGGTCCTACGAGCAGTTCTTC. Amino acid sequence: CASSPYLTGGSYEQFF.

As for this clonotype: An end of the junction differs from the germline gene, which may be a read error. CDR3 protein: CANSLGGLSYTSDTQYF. CDR3 DNA: TGTGCCAACAGCTTAGGGGGACTATCGTATACGTCAGATACGCAGTATTTT. This rearrangement joins TRBV11-2 to TRBJ2-3; weak D call: TRBD2 (7 bases). This CDR3 is built from 17 residues. CDR1 is SGHAT and CDR2 is FQNNGV in the germline V gene.

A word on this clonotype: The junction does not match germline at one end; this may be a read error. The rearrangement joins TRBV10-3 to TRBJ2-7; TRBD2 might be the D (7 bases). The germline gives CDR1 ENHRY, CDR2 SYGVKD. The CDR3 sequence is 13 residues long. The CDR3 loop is CATRREQGGKQHF. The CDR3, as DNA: TGTGCCACCCGGAGGGAACAGGGAGGGAAGCAGCACTTC.

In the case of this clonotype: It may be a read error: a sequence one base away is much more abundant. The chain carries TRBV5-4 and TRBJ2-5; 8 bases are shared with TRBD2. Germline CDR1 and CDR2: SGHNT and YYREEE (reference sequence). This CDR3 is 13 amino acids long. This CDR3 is CVSSLERGETQYF. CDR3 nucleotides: TGTGTCAGCAGCTTGGAGCGGGGGGAGACCCAGTACTTC. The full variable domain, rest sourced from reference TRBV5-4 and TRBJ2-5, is ETGVTQSPTHLIKTRGQQVTLRCSSQSGHNTVSWYQQALGQGPQFIFQYYREEENGRGNFPPRFSGLQFPNYSSELNVNALELDDSALYLCVSSLERGETQYFGPGTRLLVL.

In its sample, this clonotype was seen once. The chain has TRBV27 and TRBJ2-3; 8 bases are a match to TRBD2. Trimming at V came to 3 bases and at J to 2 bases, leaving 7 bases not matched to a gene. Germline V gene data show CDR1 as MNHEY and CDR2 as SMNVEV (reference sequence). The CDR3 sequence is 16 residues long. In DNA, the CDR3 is TGTGCCAGCAGTTTTGGGGGCGGGGGGCTCACAGATACGCAGTATTTT. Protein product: CASSFGGGGLTDTQYF.

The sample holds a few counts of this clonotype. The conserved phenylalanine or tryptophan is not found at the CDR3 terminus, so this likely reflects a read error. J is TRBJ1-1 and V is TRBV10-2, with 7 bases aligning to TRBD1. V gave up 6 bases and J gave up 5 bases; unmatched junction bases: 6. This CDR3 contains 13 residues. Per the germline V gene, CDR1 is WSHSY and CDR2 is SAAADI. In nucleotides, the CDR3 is TGCGCCAGCAGGGGACAGTCGAATACTGAAGCTTTCTAT. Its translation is CASRGQSNTEAFY.

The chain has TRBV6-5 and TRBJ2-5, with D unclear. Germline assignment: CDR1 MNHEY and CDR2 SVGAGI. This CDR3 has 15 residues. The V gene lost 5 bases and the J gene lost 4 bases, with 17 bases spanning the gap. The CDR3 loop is CASSLMRYSGETQYF. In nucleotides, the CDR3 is TGTGCCAGCAGTCTCATGAGGTACAGTGGAGAGACCCAGTACTTC.

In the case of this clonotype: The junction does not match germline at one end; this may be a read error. The DNA of the CDR3 is TGTGCCAACAGCCTGGGCTCAGGGCACTACAATGAGCAGTTCTTC. Residues: CANSLGSGHYNEQFF. This chain connects TRBV7-9 to TRBJ2-1; D might be TRBD1 (5 bases). Germline V gives CDR1 SEHNR, CDR2 FQNEAQ (reference sequence). There are 15 residues in the CDR3. The complete variable domain, with remaining parts taken from reference TRBV7-9 and TRBJ2-1, reads DTGVSQNPRHKITKRGQNVTFRCDPISEHNRLYWYRQTLGQGPEFLTYFQNEAQLEKSRLLSDRFSAERPKGSFSTLEIQRTEQGDSAMYLCANSLGSGHYNEQFFGPGTRLTVL.

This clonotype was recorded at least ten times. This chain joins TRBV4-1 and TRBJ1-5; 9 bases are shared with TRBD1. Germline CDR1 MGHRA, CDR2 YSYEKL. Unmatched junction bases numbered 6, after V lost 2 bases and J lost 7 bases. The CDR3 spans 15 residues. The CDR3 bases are TGCGCCAGCAGCCAATCCTGGGGACAGGGACAGCCCCAGCATTTT. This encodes CASSQSWGQGQPQHF.

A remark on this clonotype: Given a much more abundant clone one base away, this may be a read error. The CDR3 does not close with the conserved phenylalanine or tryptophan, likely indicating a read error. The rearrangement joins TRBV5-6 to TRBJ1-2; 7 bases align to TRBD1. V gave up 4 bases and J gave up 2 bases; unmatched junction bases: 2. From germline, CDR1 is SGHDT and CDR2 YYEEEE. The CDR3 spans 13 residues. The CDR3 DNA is TGTGCCAGCAGCCCACAGGGGAACTATGGCTACACCTTA. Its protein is CASSPQGNYGYTL.

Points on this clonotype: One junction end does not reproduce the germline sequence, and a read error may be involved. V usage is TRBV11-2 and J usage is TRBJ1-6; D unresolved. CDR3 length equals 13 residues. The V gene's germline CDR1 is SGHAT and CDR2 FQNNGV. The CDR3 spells CARSFVMKSPFHF. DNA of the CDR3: TGTGCCAGGAGCTTTGTAATGAAATCACCCTTCCACTTT.

The DNA for the CDR3 is TGTGCCAGCAGCTTAGAGGCTAGCGGGTCTAGAACTTACGAGCAGTACTTC. Translating gives CASSLEASGSRTYEQYF. The chain recombines TRBV11-2 with TRBJ2-7, with 8 bases lining up with TRBD2. V lost 0 bases, J lost 4 bases, and 11 bases stayed unmatched. The CDR3 is made up of 17 amino acids. The germline V gene has CDR1 SGHAT and CDR2 FQNNGV.

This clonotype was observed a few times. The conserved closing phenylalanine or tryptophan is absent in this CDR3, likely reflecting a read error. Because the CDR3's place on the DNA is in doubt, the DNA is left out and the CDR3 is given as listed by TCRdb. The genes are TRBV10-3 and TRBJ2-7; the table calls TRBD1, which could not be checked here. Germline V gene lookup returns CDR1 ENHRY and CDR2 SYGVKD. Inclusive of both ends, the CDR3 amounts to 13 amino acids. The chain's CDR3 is CAISEGRDPRRKL.

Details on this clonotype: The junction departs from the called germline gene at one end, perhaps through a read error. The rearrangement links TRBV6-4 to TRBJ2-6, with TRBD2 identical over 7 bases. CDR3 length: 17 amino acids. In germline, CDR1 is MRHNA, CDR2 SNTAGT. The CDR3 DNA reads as TGTGCCAGCAGTGACTTACCCGGGGGGTCTGGGGCCAACCTCCTGACTTTC. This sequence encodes CASSDLPGGSGANLLTF.

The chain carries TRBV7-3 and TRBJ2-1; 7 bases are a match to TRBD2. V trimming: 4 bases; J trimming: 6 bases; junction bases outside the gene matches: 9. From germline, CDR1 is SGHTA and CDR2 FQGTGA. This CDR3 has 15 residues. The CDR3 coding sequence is TGTGCCAGCAGCTCCCCCGGGGAGGGAGTCAATGAGCAGTTCTTC. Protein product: CASSSPGEGVNEQFF.